These 19 T cell receptor beta chains came from one sample sequenced in a study of T-cell memory formation after mild COVID-19. TCRdb re-analysed the 5' RACE reads in MiXCR, keeping a single row per CDR3 protein. This repertoire shows approximately 300,000 distinct CDR3 sequences, 15% to 20% found once; its top ten account for around a fifth. Material for sequencing was PBMCs or a T cell subset sorted from them (not recorded which). The receptors stem from a man between 18 and 35 years old who had mild COVID-19 (a few samples of this study predate the infection). Cell type and time point are not known.

This clonotype has only a few counts. This chain joins TRBV12-3 or TRBV12-4 and TRBJ1-3; TRBD1 might be the D (6 bases). This CDR3 has 11 residues. The ends were cut back, 5 bases at V and 7 bases at J, with 6 bases in the middle. The CDR3 is CASSQGNTIYF. DNA for the CDR3: TGTGCCAGCAGTCAGGGGAACACCATATATTTT.

This chain joins TRBV5-1 and TRBJ1-1, with TRBD1 as a possible D gene (6 bases). The V end was cut by 1 base, the J end by 10 bases, with 17 bases between. CDR1 and CDR2 (germline): SGHRS, YFSETQ. The CDR3 runs 14 residues. CDR3: CASSLTGAGAGAFF. CDR3 sequence (DNA): TGCGCCAGCAGCTTGACTGGGGCAGGGGCAGGAGCTTTCTTT.

This clonotype was seen at least ten times. CDR3 sequence (DNA): TGTGCCATCAGTGAGTCGAGAGGGACTGTAGAAAAACTGTTTTTT. Its translation: CAISESRGTVEKLFF. The chain recombines TRBV10-3 with TRBJ1-4, with a weak D call TRBD1 (5 bases). Trimming took 0 bases from V and 8 from J, leaving 13 bases between them. This CDR3 has 15 amino acids. Germline V gives CDR1 ENHRY, CDR2 SYGVKD.

This clonotype has a handful of counts. The chain links TRBV12-3 or TRBV12-4 to TRBJ1-2, with TRBD1 as a possible D gene (5 bases). Trimming cost V 5 bases and J 4 bases, with 17 bases left between them. The CDR3 length is 15 residues. The CDR3: CASSRGGRGFYGYTF. The CDR3 bases are TGTGCCAGCAGTAGGGGCGGGAGAGGGTTCTATGGCTACACCTTC.

This clonotype was counted many times. The chain is built from TRBV3-1 and TRBJ2-5; D gene uncertain. Germline loops: CDR1 LGHDT, CDR2 YNNKEL (reference sequence). Deletions cut 2 bases from V and 4 bases from J, with 5 bases between. CDR3 length: 12 amino acids. The CDR3 nucleotides are TGTGCCAGCAGCCAATCACGAGAGACCCAGTACTTC. This translates into CASSQSRETQYF.

This clonotype was recorded at least ten times. The J gene is TRBJ1-5, the V gene TRBV12-3 or TRBV12-4, with unresolved D. This CDR3 is 12 amino acids long. V was shortened by 4 bases and J by 6 bases, with 7 bases between the two germline ends. CDR3 nucleotide sequence: TGTGCCAGCAGTTCCCGGGGTCAGCCCCAGCATTTT. Translated, it gives CASSSRGQPQHF.

This clonotype has only a few counts. J is TRBJ2-1 and V is TRBV7-8, with 7 bases fitting TRBD1. The V gene end was trimmed by 6 bases and the J gene end by 10 bases; junction bases not matched to a gene: 9. This CDR3 has 13 residues. Germline loops: CDR1 SGHVS, CDR2 FQNEAQ. The CDR3 region is CASSRDSGGEQFF. The CDR3, as DNA: TGTGCCAGCAGTAGGGACAGCGGTGGGGAGCAGTTCTTC. Full variable domain (rest looked up from reference TRBV7-8 and TRBJ2-1): GAGVSQSPRYKVAKRGQDVALRCDPISGHVSLFWYQQALGQGPEFLTYFQNEAQLDKSGLPSDRFFAERPEGSVSTLKIQRTQQEDSAVYLCASSRDSGGEQFFGPGTRLTVL.

In its sample, this clonotype was seen many times. V usage is TRBV4-1 and J usage is TRBJ2-5; D is undetermined. The V and J ends lost 1 base and 5 bases respectively, with 14 bases between them. The CDR3 extends over 15 amino acids. The germline gives CDR1 MGHRA, CDR2 YSYEKL. CDR3: CASSQVFGLGETQYF. In DNA, the CDR3 is TGCGCCAGCAGCCAAGTATTCGGGCTAGGGGAGACCCAGTACTTC.

A few counts support this clonotype. The rearrangement links TRBV24-1 to TRBJ2-1, with unresolved D. The V gene's germline CDR1 is KGHDR and CDR2 SFDVKD. V was cut by 3 bases and J by 7 bases, with 12 bases left in between. The CDR3 has 14 amino acids. This chain's CDR3 is CATSDPGLPNEQFF. The CDR3 nucleotides read TGTGCCACCAGTGATCCGGGCCTACCTAATGAGCAGTTCTTC.

The V and J genes are TRBV28 and TRBJ2-5, with 11 bases fitting TRBD2. CDR3 length equals 16 residues. Germline values: CDR1 MDHEN, CDR2 SYDVKM. After removal of 5 bases from V and 3 bases from J, the junction contained 8 bases not matched to a gene. The CDR3 loop reads CASSPRLAGSEETQYF. CDR3 in DNA: TGTGCCAGCAGTCCCCGACTAGCGGGGTCGGAAGAGACCCAGTACTTC.

The chain carries TRBV20-1 and TRBJ2-3, with 10 nucleotides matching TRBD2. With 4 bases clipped from V and 0 bases from J, the junction kept 4 bases outside the gene matches. Germline V gene data show CDR1 as DFQATT and CDR2 as SNEGSKA (reference sequence). The CDR3 totals 15 residues. CDR3 loop: CSATTSGRSTDTQYF. The CDR3 coding sequence is TGCAGTGCTACGACTAGCGGGCGTAGCACAGATACGCAGTATTTT.

This clonotype showed up just a few times. The chain couples TRBV6-6 to TRBJ1-2; 9 bases match TRBD1. V trimming: 10 bases; J trimming: 4 bases; junction bases outside the gene matches: 7. The length of the CDR3 is 13 residues. Germline V gene sequence: CDR1 MNHNY, CDR2 SVGAGI (reference sequence). The CDR3 protein is CATTRDRAYGYTF. In nucleotides, the CDR3 is TGTGCCACCACCAGGGACAGGGCCTATGGCTACACCTTC.

This clonotype was counted many times. The V gene is TRBV9, the J gene TRBJ2-3; D gene uncertain. Trimming took off 0 bases at V and 1 base at J, with 6 bases between the two ends. Germline CDR1 is SGDLS and CDR2 is YYNGEE. The CDR3 sequence is 14 residues long. Written as DNA, the CDR3 is TGTGCCAGCAGCGTAGGTCCCGGCACAGATACGCAGTATTTT. Its protein is CASSVGPGTDTQYF.

This chain links TRBV6-6 with TRBJ2-1; no definite D call. Germline V gives CDR1 MNHNY, CDR2 SVGAGI (reference sequence). Between the trimmed V and J ends, which lost 10 bases and 9 bases, there was a span of 22 bases. This CDR3 has 14 residues. CDR3 region: CAIESDPRTGEQFF. The CDR3 DNA follows: TGTGCCATTGAATCGGATCCCCGAACGGGTGAGCAGTTCTTC.

This clonotype was seen only a few times. The rearrangement links TRBV6-2 or TRBV6-3 to TRBJ1-2; no firm D call. This CDR3 is 13 amino acids long. The ends were cut back, 2 bases at V and 4 bases at J, with 8 bases in the middle. The germline CDR1 and CDR2 sequences are MNHEY and SVGEGT. CDR3 region: CASSYGGRYGYTF. In DNA form, the CDR3 reads TGTGCCAGCAGTTACGGCGGGCGCTATGGCTACACCTTC.

V and J are TRBV9 and TRBJ1-4, with 7 bases matching TRBD1. Trimming cost V 2 bases and J 8 bases; bases outside gene matches: 12. The CDR3 spans 16 residues. CDR1 and CDR2 (germline): SGDLS, YYNGEE. CDR3 bases: TGTGCCAGCAGCGTCGGGAACAGGGGCCCCGGCGAAAAACTGTTTTTT. Protein: CASSVGNRGPGEKLFF.

This clonotype was seen a few times. The chain is built from TRBV6-5 and TRBJ2-7; D ambiguous. With 0 bases removed from V and 1 base from J, the gap between germline ends came to 4 bases. Looked up from germline, CDR1 is MNHEY and CDR2 is SVGAGI. The CDR3 is 13 amino acids. CDR3 DNA sequence: TGTGCCAGCAGTTACTCTGAATCCTACGAGCAGTACTTC. Translation gives CASSYSESYEQYF.

This clonotype appeared many times. The chain employs TRBV5-5 and TRBJ1-1; perhaps TRBD1 as D (5 bases). V lost 6 bases and J lost 3, with 18 bases in between. Germline V gives CDR1 SGHKS, CDR2 YYEKEE (reference sequence). The CDR3 sequence is 15 residues long. CDR3 amino acids: CASTGQGGVDTEAFF. The CDR3, as DNA: TGTGCCAGCACCGGCCAGGGAGGAGTCGACACTGAAGCTTTCTTT.

This clonotype appeared many times. V and J are TRBV19 and TRBJ2-1; TRBD2 aligns across 10 bases. The CDR3 is 15 amino acids. CDR1 is LNHDA and CDR2 is SQIVND in the germline V gene (reference sequence). The trim removed 5 bases at V and 3 bases at J, leaving 4 bases unmatched. CDR3 loop: CASSLSGGDYNEQFF. The CDR3 coding sequence is TGTGCCAGTAGTTTGAGCGGGGGGGACTACAATGAGCAGTTCTTC.